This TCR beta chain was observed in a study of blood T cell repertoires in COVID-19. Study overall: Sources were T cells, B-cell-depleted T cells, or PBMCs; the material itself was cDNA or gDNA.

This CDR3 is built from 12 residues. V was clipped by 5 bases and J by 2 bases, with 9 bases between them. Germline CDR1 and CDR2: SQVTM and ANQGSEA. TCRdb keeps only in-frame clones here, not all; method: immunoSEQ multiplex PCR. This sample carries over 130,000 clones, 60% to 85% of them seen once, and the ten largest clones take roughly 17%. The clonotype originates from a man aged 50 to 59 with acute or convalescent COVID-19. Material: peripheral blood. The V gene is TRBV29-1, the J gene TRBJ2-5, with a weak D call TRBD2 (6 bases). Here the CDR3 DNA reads TGCAGCGTTTCCGGGACTCAAGAGACCCAGTACTTC. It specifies CSVSGTQETQYF.